What follows are 28 T cell receptor beta chains derived from one specimen sequenced in a study of blood T cell repertoires in COVID-19. The table came from immunoSEQ multiplex PCR; TCRdb's copy has only in-frame clones and leaves some out. In the table there are over 150,000 clones, around 90% of which are singletons. Sequencing was carried out using peripheral blood. These receptors all stem from a woman aged 60 to 75 who had recovered from COVID-19.

This clone has ten or more counts. The chain combines TRBV2 with TRBJ1-5; D ambiguous. Germline CDR1 SNHLY, CDR2 FYNNEI. There are 14 residues in the CDR3. V gave up 5 bases and J gave up 5 bases, with 13 bases separating them. In nucleotides, the CDR3 is TGTGCCAGCAGTATCGACACAACAGATCAGCCCCAGCATTTT. Encoded protein: CASSIDTTDQPQHF. The full variable domain, rest sourced from reference TRBV2 and TRBJ1-5, is EPEVTQTPSHQVTQMGQEVILRCVPISNHLYFYWYRQILGQKVEFLVSFYNNEISEKSEIFDDQFSVERPDGSNFTLKIRSTKLEDSAMYFCASSIDTTDQPQHFGDGTRLSIL.

The J gene is TRBJ2-1, the V gene TRBV7-3; 11 bases match TRBD1. The CDR3 contains 16 residues. Germline V gives CDR1 SGHTA, CDR2 FQGTGA. The V gene end was trimmed by 2 bases and the J gene end by 8 bases; junction bases not matched to a gene: 8. The CDR3: CASSLGTGTGGDEQFF. CDR3 in DNA: TGTGCCAGCAGCTTAGGCACCGGGACAGGGGGTGATGAGCAGTTCTTC.

This chain uses TRBV28 with TRBJ1-2; D unresolved. V was clipped by 3 bases and J by 5 bases, with 10 bases between them. Germline CDR1 MDHEN, CDR2 SYDVKM. The CDR3 has 13 residues. CDR3: CASSLEGLYGYTF. In DNA form, the CDR3 reads TGTGCCAGCAGTTTGGAGGGTTTATATGGCTACACCTTC.

This chain uses TRBV5-1 with TRBJ1-1, with D possibly TRBD1 on 6 matching bases. The CDR3 has 16 amino acids. CDR1 is SGHRS, CDR2 YFSETQ, per germline. With 0 bases removed from V and 0 bases from J, the gap between germline ends came to 12 bases. CDR3 sequence (DNA): TGCGCCAGCAGCTTGGTGGGAGGGGGAGTGAACACTGAAGCTTTCTTT. This encodes CASSLVGGGVNTEAFF.

The V gene is TRBV6-5, the J gene TRBJ1-5, with 11 bases aligning to TRBD1. Trimming at V came to 6 bases and at J to 4 bases, leaving 5 bases not matched to a gene. The CDR3 is made up of 15 amino acids. Germline lookup yields CDR1 MNHEY and CDR2 SVGAGI. The chain's CDR3 is CASRPGTGGNQPQHF. CDR3 coding DNA: TGTGCCAGCAGGCCAGGGACAGGGGGAAATCAGCCCCAGCATTTT.

This clone was observed a few times. J is TRBJ1-2 and V is TRBV28; D not certain. V was cut by 3 bases and J by 8 bases, with 13 bases left in between. Germline CDR1 MDHEN, CDR2 SYDVKM. CDR3 length: 13 residues. CDR3 bases: TGTGCCAGCAGTTTGGGCCCCCTCAACGGCTACACCTTC. It encodes CASSLGPLNGYTF.

The CDR3 reads CASRVKTGGGENTEAFF. The CDR3 bases are TGTGCCAGCAGGGTGAAGACAGGGGGAGGTGAGAACACTGAAGCTTTCTTT. The rearrangement joins TRBV28 to TRBJ1-1, with 9 bases aligning to TRBD1. Losses at the gene ends were 6 bases for V and 1 base for J; bases not matched to a gene: 12. Per the germline V gene, CDR1 is MDHEN and CDR2 is SYDVKM. CDR3 length equals 17 residues.

This sequence joins TRBV19 and TRBJ1-5, with D hard to call. The CDR3 is made up of 14 amino acids. CDR1 is LNHDA, CDR2 SQIVND, per germline (reference sequence). V lost 1 base, J lost 7 bases, and 11 bases lay in between. In DNA form, the CDR3 reads TGTGCCAGTAGTATAGGAGGAGGAGGGCAGCCCCAGCATTTT. The encoded protein is CASSIGGGGQPQHF.

The chain links TRBV10-3 to TRBJ1-1; D is possibly TRBD1 (5 bases). The CDR3 has 15 amino acids. Germline CDR1 is ENHRY and CDR2 is SYGVKD. V lost 4 bases to trimming and J lost 4 bases, with 16 bases between them. The CDR3 spells CAISVSAAGGTEAFF. The CDR3 region has the DNA TGTGCCATCAGTGTTTCAGCTGCCGGGGGCACTGAAGCTTTCTTT.

This clone was seen a single time. The chain carries TRBV9 and TRBJ1-5; D call uncertain. V lost 2 bases to trimming and J lost 0 bases, with 6 bases between them. This CDR3 has 14 residues. CDR1 SGDLS and CDR2 YYNGEE come from the germline V gene. CDR3 in DNA: TGTGCCAGCAGCGTTAGATATAGCAATCAGCCCCAGCATTTT. Translated, it gives CASSVRYSNQPQHF.

The chain uses TRBV6-5 and TRBJ1-5; D possibly corresponds to TRBD1 (6 bases). The germline V and J ends were trimmed by 7 bases and 2 bases, with 12 bases remaining between them. The CDR3 runs 14 residues. The V gene's germline CDR1 is MNHEY and CDR2 SVGAGI. CDR3 amino acids: CASNPPGGNQPQHF. In DNA form, the CDR3 reads TGTGCCAGCAATCCCCCAGGGGGCAATCAGCCCCAGCATTTT.

This clone was detected only once. This sequence joins TRBV27 and TRBJ2-5, with 8 bases lining up with TRBD2. V gave up 6 bases and J gave up 5 bases; unmatched junction bases: 11. This CDR3 spans 15 amino acids. Germline V gene data show CDR1 as MNHEY and CDR2 as SMNVEV (reference sequence). The DNA for the CDR3 is TGTGCCAGCAGGCCGGACCGGGGGGGCGGGGAGACCCAGTACTTC. Residues: CASRPDRGGGETQYF.

This clone was seen just once. The V gene is TRBV6-6, the J gene TRBJ2-7; perhaps TRBD1 as D (7 bases). V was shortened by 5 bases and J by 7 bases, with 15 bases between the two germline ends. Germline V gene sequence: CDR1 MNHNY, CDR2 SVGAGI (reference sequence). The CDR3 runs to 13 residues. DNA of the CDR3: TGTGCCAGCAGTCATCCCTCAGGGGGGGAGCAGTACTTC. Translated: CASSHPSGGEQYF.

The chain links TRBV5-1 to TRBJ2-1, with TRBD1 identical over 8 bases. Germline V CDR1 and CDR2: SGHRS, YFSETQ. Germline trimming cut 1 base from V and 2 bases from J; bases unmatched to any gene: 2. This CDR3 has 15 amino acids. The CDR3 is CASSLPRGPYNEQFF. In DNA form, the CDR3 reads TGCGCCAGCAGCTTGCCCAGGGGGCCCTACAATGAGCAGTTCTTC.

V is TRBV5-1 and J is TRBJ1-4, with 7 bases fitting TRBD1. V shed 4 bases and J 4 bases; nucleotides not matched to a gene: 4. Germline-derived CDR1 and CDR2 are SGHRS and YFSETQ. The CDR3 covers 14 residues. The CDR3: CASSRDSYNEKLFF. DNA for the CDR3: TGCGCCAGCAGCCGGGACAGCTATAATGAAAAACTGTTTTTT.

This chain joins TRBV9 and TRBJ2-3; the match to TRBD2 covers 13 bases. Unmatched junction bases numbered 7, after V lost 4 bases and J lost 2 bases. Germline CDR1 is SGDLS and CDR2 is YYNGEE. This CDR3 has 17 amino acids. CDR3 in amino acids: CASSRTTSGGATDTQYF. In DNA form, the CDR3 reads TGTGCCAGCAGCAGAACCACTAGCGGGGGGGCCACAGATACGCAGTATTTT.

The chain recombines TRBV19 with TRBJ1-5; the match to TRBD1 covers 7 bases. Germline trimming cut 4 bases from V and 1 base from J; bases unmatched to any gene: 7. CDR1 and CDR2 from the germline V gene are LNHDA and SQIVND (reference sequence). CDR3 size: 16 residues. The CDR3 sequence: CASSTLRGVSNQPQHF. The CDR3 DNA is TGTGCCAGTAGTACCCTCAGGGGGGTAAGCAATCAGCCCCAGCATTTT. Variable domain in full (rest from reference TRBV19 and TRBJ1-5): DGGITQSPKYLFRKEGQNVTLSCEQNLNHDAMYWYRQDPGQGLRLIYYSQIVNDFQKGDIAEGYSVSREKKESFPLTVTSAQKNPTAFYLCASSTLRGVSNQPQHFGDGTRLSIL.

The chain combines TRBV27 with TRBJ2-2; D unclear. The CDR3 spans 14 residues. V was cut by 3 bases and J by 4 bases, with 9 bases left in between. Per germline, CDR1 MNHEY and CDR2 SMNVEV (reference sequence). For the CDR3, the DNA is TGTGCCAGCAGTTTGAGCCGAATCACCGGGGAGCTGTTTTTT. Translating gives CASSLSRITGELFF.

The chain combines TRBV6-4 with TRBJ1-1; the match to TRBD1 covers 9 bases. CDR1 and CDR2 (germline): MRHNA, SNTAGT. The junction had 7 bases not matched to a gene; V was cut back by 3 bases and J by 8 bases. This CDR3 has 14 residues. CDR3 protein: CASSEGQGNSEAFF. For the CDR3, the DNA is TGTGCCAGCAGTGAAGGACAGGGGAACTCCGAAGCTTTCTTT.

V gene TRBV29-1 combines with J gene TRBJ1-1, with 8 bases fitting TRBD1. The CDR3 has 15 residues. From germline, CDR1 is SQVTM and CDR2 ANQGSEA. After removal of 4 bases from V and 1 base from J, the junction contained 8 bases not matched to a gene. The CDR3 nucleotides are TGCAGCGTTGTTTCACAGGGGGGGGAGAACACTGAAGCTTTCTTT. This sequence encodes CSVVSQGGENTEAFF. Combining the CDR3 with reference TRBV29-1 and TRBJ1-1 gives the whole variable domain SAVISQKPSRDICQRGTSLTIQCQVDSQVTMMFWYRQQPGQSLTLIATANQGSEATYESGFVIDKFPISRPNLTFSTLTVSNMSPEDSSIYLCSVVSQGGENTEAFFGQGTRLTVV.

This chain's CDR3 is CASRPTGDGYTF. CDR3 DNA sequence: TGTGCCAGCAGACCGACAGGGGATGGCTACACCTTC. The J gene is TRBJ1-2, the V gene TRBV2; 8 nucleotides match TRBD1. The CDR3 runs 12 residues. CDR1 SNHLY and CDR2 FYNNEI come from the germline V gene. J lost 6 bases, V lost 6 bases, and 3 bases had no gene match.

The rearrangement links TRBV6-5 to TRBJ1-2; perhaps TRBD1 as D (6 bases). Germline loops: CDR1 MNHEY, CDR2 SVGAGI. Trimming took 6 bases from V and 9 from J, leaving 17 bases between them. This CDR3 has 13 amino acids. The CDR3 reads CASRTGSRLSYTF. CDR3 sequence (DNA): TGTGCCAGCAGAACAGGGTCAAGGCTCAGCTACACCTTC.

The J gene is TRBJ2-5, the V gene TRBV19; 13 positions match TRBD2. Unmatched junction bases numbered 2, after V lost 4 bases and J lost 6 bases. Germline V gene lookup returns CDR1 LNHDA and CDR2 SQIVND (reference sequence). CDR3 length: 14 residues. The CDR3 sequence is CASSKTSGGKTQYF. DNA of the CDR3: TGTGCCAGTAGTAAGACTAGCGGGGGGAAGACCCAGTACTTC.

Written as DNA, the CDR3 is TGTGCCAGCAGTTCTTGGGAGGGTTCCAAAAACATTCAGTACTTC. This sequence encodes CASSSWEGSKNIQYF. This rearrangement joins TRBV11-1 to TRBJ2-4; 7 bases are shared with TRBD2. This CDR3 region has 15 residues. The junction had 7 bases not matched to a gene; V was cut back by 6 bases and J by 2 bases. In germline, CDR1 is SGHAT, CDR2 FQDESV (reference sequence). Full variable domain (remainder filled in from reference TRBV11-1 and TRBJ2-4): EAEVAQSPRYKITEKSQAVAFWCDPISGHATLYWYRQILGQGPELLVQFQDESVVDDSQLPKDRFSAERLKGVDSTLKIQPAELGDSAMYLCASSSWEGSKNIQYFGAGTRLSVL.

The genes are TRBV6-2 or TRBV6-3 and TRBJ2-5; 13 bases map to TRBD2. Germline V gives CDR1 MNHEY, CDR2 SVGEGT. Trimming at V came to 6 bases and at J to 5 bases, leaving 9 bases not matched to a gene. The CDR3 runs to 16 residues. CDR3 protein: CASSPLGTSGDETQYF. The CDR3 nucleotides read TGTGCCAGCAGCCCGCTCGGGACTAGCGGGGACGAGACCCAGTACTTC.

This clone has a single count. The J gene is TRBJ2-5, the V gene TRBV2; 11 bases are shared with TRBD2. CDR3 length: 15 residues. Germline assignment: CDR1 SNHLY and CDR2 FYNNEI. V gave up 5 bases and J gave up 3 bases; unmatched junction bases: 5. This CDR3 is CASSLGTSGEETQYF. For the CDR3, the DNA is TGTGCCAGCAGTCTTGGGACTAGCGGTGAAGAGACCCAGTACTTC.

The genes are TRBV19 and TRBJ1-1; the D gene is possibly TRBD1 (6 bases). V shed 3 bases and J shed 2 bases, with 19 bases lying between them. This CDR3 has 17 amino acids. CDR1 and CDR2 (germline): LNHDA, SQIVND (reference sequence). DNA for the CDR3: TGTGCCAGTAGTATTTGGGGGGGAGCCGGGACAAACACTGAAGCTTTCTTT. This codes for CASSIWGGAGTNTEAFF.

CDR3 DNA: TGCAGCGGGAGGGAGTCCGCAGATACGCAGTATTTT. It codes for CSGRESADTQYF. This rearrangement joins TRBV29-1 to TRBJ2-3, with D possibly matching TRBD2 (6 bases). This CDR3 is built from 12 residues. Trimming removed 7 bases at V and 4 bases at J, with 12 bases between. The germline gives CDR1 SQVTM, CDR2 ANQGSEA.